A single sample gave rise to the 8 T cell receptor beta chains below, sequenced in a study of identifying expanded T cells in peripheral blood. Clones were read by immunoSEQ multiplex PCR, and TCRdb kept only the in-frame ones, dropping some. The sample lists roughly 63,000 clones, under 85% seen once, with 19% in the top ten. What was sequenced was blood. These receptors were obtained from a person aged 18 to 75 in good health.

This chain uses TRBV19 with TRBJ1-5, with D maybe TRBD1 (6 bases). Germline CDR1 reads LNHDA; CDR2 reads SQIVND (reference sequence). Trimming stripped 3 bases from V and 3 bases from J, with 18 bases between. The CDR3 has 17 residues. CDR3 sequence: CASSIKWWGADNQPQHF. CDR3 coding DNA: TGTGCCAGTAGTATCAAGTGGTGGGGGGCTGACAATCAGCCCCAGCATTTT.

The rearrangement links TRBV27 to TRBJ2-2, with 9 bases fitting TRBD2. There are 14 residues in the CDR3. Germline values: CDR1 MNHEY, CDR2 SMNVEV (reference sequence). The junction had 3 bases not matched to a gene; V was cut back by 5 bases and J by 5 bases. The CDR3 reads CASSGSGSTGELFF. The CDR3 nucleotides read TGTGCCAGCAGTGGTAGCGGGAGTACCGGGGAGCTGTTTTTT.

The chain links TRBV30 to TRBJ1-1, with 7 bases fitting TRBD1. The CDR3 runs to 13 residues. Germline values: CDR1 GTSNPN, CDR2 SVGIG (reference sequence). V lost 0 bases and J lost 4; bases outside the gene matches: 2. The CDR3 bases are TGTGCCTGGAGTGTACAGGGGCCCACTGAAGCTTTCTTT. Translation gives CAWSVQGPTEAFF.

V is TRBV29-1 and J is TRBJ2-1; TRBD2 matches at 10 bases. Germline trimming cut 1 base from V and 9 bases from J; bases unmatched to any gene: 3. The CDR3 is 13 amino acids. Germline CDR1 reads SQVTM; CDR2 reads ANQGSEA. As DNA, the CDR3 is TGCAGCGTTGAAGTGGTAGCGGGGGGTGAGCAGTTCTTC. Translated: CSVEVVAGGEQFF.

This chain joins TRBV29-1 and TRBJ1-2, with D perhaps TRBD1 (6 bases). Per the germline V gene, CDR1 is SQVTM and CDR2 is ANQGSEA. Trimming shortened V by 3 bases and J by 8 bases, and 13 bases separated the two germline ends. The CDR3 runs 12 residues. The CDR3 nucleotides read TGCAGCGTTGACCTACAGGGTGGAGGCTACACCTTC. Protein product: CSVDLQGGGYTF.

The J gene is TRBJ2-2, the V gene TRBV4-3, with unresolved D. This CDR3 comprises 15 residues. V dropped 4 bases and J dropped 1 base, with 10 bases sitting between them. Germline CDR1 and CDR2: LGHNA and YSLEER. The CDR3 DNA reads TGCGCCAGCAGCCTTACCCTAGAGAACACCGGGGAGCTGTTTTTT. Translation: CASSLTLENTGELFF.

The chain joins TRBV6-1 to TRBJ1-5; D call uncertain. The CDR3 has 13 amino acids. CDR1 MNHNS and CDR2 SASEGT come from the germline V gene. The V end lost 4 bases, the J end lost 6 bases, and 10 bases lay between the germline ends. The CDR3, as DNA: TGTGCCAGCAGTGGTACTCGGGCTCAGCCCCAGCATTTT. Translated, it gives CASSGTRAQPQHF.

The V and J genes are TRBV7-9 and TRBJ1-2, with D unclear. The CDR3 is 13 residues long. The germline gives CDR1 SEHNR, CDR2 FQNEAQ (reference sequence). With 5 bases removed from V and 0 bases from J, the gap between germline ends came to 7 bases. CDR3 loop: CASSEGPNYGYTF. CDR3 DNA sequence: TGTGCCAGCAGCGAAGGCCCTAACTATGGCTACACCTTC.